A single sample is the source of the 24 T cell receptor beta chains below, sequenced in a study of cytomegalovirus exposure and HLA in healthy donors (dated by TCRdb to 2016 to 2017). The method was the immunoSEQ multiplex PCR assay. The multiplex PCR relied on a mix of 60 forward primers for TCR Vbeta segments and 13 reverse primers for TCR Jbeta segments. Sourced from immuneACCESS, this table was stored by TCRdb with only in-frame sequences that have V and J called. A share of the clones is absent; for the studies checked, an unresolved V gene accounts for under half, and the remainder has no known explanation. Counted in this sample were tens of thousands of clones; about 70% of them appeared once. The ten largest clones add up to just under 20% of the sample. Sequencing was carried out using PBMCs. The receptors stem from a woman aged 60-75 years in good health and CMV-seropositive.

This chain joins TRBV28 and TRBJ2-2, with 7 bases lining up with TRBD1. The trim removed 8 bases at V and 0 bases at J, leaving 3 bases unmatched. The CDR3 totals 14 residues. Germline V CDR1 and CDR2: MDHEN, SYDVKM. For the CDR3, the DNA is TGTGCCAGCCGGGGACAGACGAACACCGGGGAGCTGTTTTTT. This sequence encodes CASRGQTNTGELFF.

The chain is built from TRBV30 and TRBJ1-6; D gene ambiguous. V was clipped by 7 bases and J by 6 bases, with 13 bases between them. Germline V CDR1 and CDR2: GTSNPN, SVGIG (reference sequence). This CDR3 is built from 13 residues. The CDR3 loop reads CASTYDSNSPLHF. CDR3 DNA sequence: TGTGCCTCCACATACGACTCTAATTCACCCCTCCACTTT. Based on the CDR3 plus reference TRBV30 and TRBJ1-6, the full variable domain is SQTIHQWPATLVQPVGSPLSLECTVEGTSNPNLYWYRQAAGRGLQLLFYSVGIGQISSEVPQNLSASRPQDRQFILSSKKLLLSDSGFYLCASTYDSNSPLHFGNGTRLTVT.

The genes are TRBV5-1 and TRBJ2-1; 14 bases map to TRBD2. The CDR3 spans 15 residues. Germline loops: CDR1 SGHRS, CDR2 YFSETQ. Trimming at V came to 5 bases and at J to 3 bases, leaving 1 base not matched to a gene. CDR3 residues: CASSGLAGGYNEQFF. CDR3 DNA sequence: TGCGCCAGCAGTGGACTAGCGGGGGGCTACAATGAGCAGTTCTTC.

This clone was seen a few times. J is TRBJ1-4 and V is TRBV9; 7 nucleotides line up with TRBD1. From germline, CDR1 is SGDLS and CDR2 YYNGEE. J was trimmed by 2 bases and V by 3 bases; bases with no gene match: 4. This CDR3 has 15 amino acids. The CDR3 DNA is TGTGCCAGCAGCGCCCCAGGGGGTACTAATGAAAAACTGTTTTTT. Translating it yields CASSAPGGTNEKLFF.

With regard to this clone: Here the CDR3 omits its conserved ending phenylalanine or tryptophan, so a read error is the likely source. The chain combines TRBV6-4 with TRBJ1-1; D is ambiguous. The CDR3 is made up of 13 amino acids. Per germline, CDR1 MRHNA and CDR2 SNTAGT. V gave up 5 bases and J gave up 4 bases, with 11 bases separating them. DNA for the CDR3: TGTGCCAGCAGTCTCCAGGAGGGCACTGAAGCTTTCTCT. This codes for CASSLQEGTEAFS.

The V and J genes are TRBV9 and TRBJ1-2, with D maybe TRBD1 (6 bases). Trimming took 4 bases from V and 2 from J, leaving 21 bases between them. The germline V gene has CDR1 SGDLS and CDR2 YYNGEE. The CDR3 has 17 residues. The CDR3 is CASSFPLGAGGNYGYTF. CDR3 in DNA: TGTGCCAGCAGCTTTCCCCTGGGGGCTGGGGGCAACTATGGCTACACCTTC. Looking up the rest from reference TRBV9 and TRBJ1-2 gives the full variable domain: DSGVTQTPKHLITATGQRVTLRCSPRSGDLSVYWYQQSLDQGLQFLIQYYNGEERAKGNILERFSAQQFPDLHSELNLSSLELGDSALYFCASSFPLGAGGNYGYTFGSGTRLTVV.

The chain joins TRBV5-5 to TRBJ2-6, with D perhaps matching TRBD2 (5 bases). Trimming took off 2 bases at V and 2 bases at J, with 8 bases between the two ends. CDR3 length: 15 amino acids. The V gene's germline CDR1 is SGHKS and CDR2 YYEKEE (reference sequence). The CDR3 region is CASSLSGAGANVLTF. In DNA form, the CDR3 reads TGTGCCAGCAGCTTATCCGGGGCTGGGGCCAACGTCCTGACTTTC. Full variable domain (rest looked up from reference TRBV5-5 and TRBJ2-6): DAGVTQSPTHLIKTRGQQVTLRCSPISGHKSVSWYQQVLGQGPQFIFQYYEKEERGRGNFPDRFSARQFPNYSSELNVNALLLGDSALYLCASSLSGAGANVLTFGAGSRLTVL.

Note on this clone: No conserved phenylalanine or tryptophan ends this CDR3, so it is likely a read error. This chain connects TRBV4-2 to TRBJ2-7; 9 bases are shared with TRBD1. The CDR3 contains 15 residues. Trimming cost V 1 base and J 3 bases; bases outside gene matches: 4. CDR1 LGHNA and CDR2 YNFKEQ come from the germline V gene. In nucleotides, the CDR3 is TGTGCCAGCAGCCAAGGTTCGACAGGGGGCTACGAGCAGTACTCC. It codes for CASSQGSTGGYEQYS.

The chain joins TRBV6-1 to TRBJ2-5; a weak D match, TRBD2 (7 bases). V was shortened by 6 bases and J by 5 bases, with 19 bases between the two germline ends. Germline values: CDR1 MNHNS, CDR2 SASEGT. The CDR3 extends over 15 amino acids. CDR3 protein: CASSPRMRGGETQYF. CDR3 coding DNA: TGTGCCAGCAGCCCACGGATGAGGGGGGGGGAGACCCAGTACTTC.

The chain employs TRBV2 and TRBJ2-7, with D uncertain. The CDR3 is 12 amino acids. The germline V gene encodes CDR1 SNHLY and CDR2 FYNNEI. V lost 4 bases and J lost 1, with 5 bases in between. DNA of the CDR3: TGTGCCAGCAGTGGTCTTTCCTACGAGCAGTACTTC. This encodes CASSGLSYEQYF.

The CDR3 reads CARSLEDRGRGYGYTF. CDR3 nucleotide sequence: TGTGCCAGAAGCCTTGAAGACAGGGGGCGAGGCTATGGCTACACCTTC. This chain joins TRBV5-3 and TRBJ1-2, with TRBD1 identical over 10 bases. TRBV5-3 is sorted into the ORF group, with uncertain function. The J segment lost 4 bases and the V segment lost 4 bases, leaving 10 bases of the junction unmatched. The CDR3 covers 16 residues.

The V call is TRBV5-1, the J call TRBJ1-6; possible D gene TRBD1, 5 bases. The germline V gene encodes CDR1 SGHRS and CDR2 YFSETQ. The CDR3 sequence is 14 residues long. Trimming removed 3 bases from V and 5 bases from J, with 9 bases in between. Here the CDR3 reads CASSSREDNSPLHF. CDR3 bases: TGCGCCAGCAGCTCCAGGGAAGATAATTCACCCCTCCACTTT.

The chain links TRBV19 to TRBJ1-2; 10 bases map to TRBD1. This CDR3 has 14 residues. Unmatched junction bases numbered 4, after V lost 6 bases and J lost 3 bases. Germline V gene sequence: CDR1 LNHDA, CDR2 SQIVND (reference sequence). DNA for the CDR3: TGTGCCAGTAGCCGGACAGGGGGGGACTATGGCTACACCTTC. Translating gives CASSRTGGDYGYTF.

The chain is built from TRBV2 and TRBJ2-3; 7 positions match TRBD2. This CDR3 has 15 amino acids. Germline V CDR1 and CDR2: SNHLY, FYNNEI. Trimming cost V 7 bases and J 1 base; bases outside gene matches: 8. CDR3 protein: CASKLGGGRTDTQYF. The DNA for the CDR3 is TGTGCCAGCAAACTCGGCGGGGGACGCACAGATACGCAGTATTTT.

The V gene is TRBV30, the J gene TRBJ2-3; 9 positions match TRBD2. This CDR3 is built from 11 residues. Germline CDR1 reads GTSNPN; CDR2 reads SVGIG (reference sequence). V lost 6 bases and J lost 11; bases outside the gene matches: 6. CDR3 amino acids: CACKELAGQYF. As DNA, the CDR3 is TGTGCCTGTAAGGAACTAGCGGGGCAGTATTTT.

This chain uses TRBV7-2 with TRBJ1-2; weak D call: TRBD1 (5 bases). This CDR3 contains 14 residues. Germline V gives CDR1 SGHTA, CDR2 FQGNSA. The V and J ends lost 3 bases and 5 bases respectively, with 13 bases between them. CDR3 amino acids: CASSFHLGGYGYTF. As DNA, the CDR3 is TGTGCCAGCAGCTTCCATCTCGGGGGATATGGCTACACCTTC.

The chain employs TRBV25-1 and TRBJ2-7; 12 positions agree with TRBD2. The V segment lost 3 bases and the J segment 0 bases; nucleotides outside the gene matches: 3. The CDR3 is made up of 16 amino acids. The germline V gene encodes CDR1 MGHDK and CDR2 SYGVNS. The CDR3 sequence: CASSDLAGGSSYEQYF. The CDR3 DNA sequence: TGTGCCAGCAGTGATCTAGCGGGGGGGAGCTCCTACGAGCAGTACTTC.

This sequence joins TRBV5-6 and TRBJ2-7; 10 bases map to TRBD1. Trimming took 0 bases from V and 3 from J; bases not matched to a gene: 6. The CDR3 sequence is 16 residues long. CDR1 is SGHDT and CDR2 is YYEEEE in the germline V gene. The CDR3 spells CASSLAGQGTIYEQYF. Here the CDR3 DNA reads TGTGCCAGCAGCTTGGCGGGACAGGGGACCATCTACGAGCAGTACTTC.

V usage is TRBV11-2 and J usage is TRBJ2-7; D is possibly TRBD1 (6 bases). CDR1 and CDR2 from the germline V gene are SGHAT and FQNNGV. The CDR3 has 16 amino acids. V was clipped by 0 bases and J by 3 bases, with 15 bases between them. This CDR3 is CASSLDLQGRDYEQYF. CDR3 sequence (DNA): TGTGCCAGCAGCTTAGATTTACAGGGTAGGGACTACGAGCAGTACTTC.

This chain joins TRBV4-3 and TRBJ1-1; 7 bases fit TRBD1. The germline gives CDR1 LGHNA, CDR2 YSLEER. The CDR3 is 14 residues long. The V and J ends lost 1 base and 6 bases, in that order; junction bases with no gene match: 5. The CDR3, as DNA: TGCGCCAGCAGCCAAGGCGGGACAGCCTCTGAAGCTTTCTTT. Encoded protein: CASSQGGTASEAFF.

V is TRBV6-1 and J is TRBJ1-6, with TRBD1 as a possible D gene (5 bases). Germline V gene lookup returns CDR1 MNHNS and CDR2 SASEGT. Trimming shortened V by 8 bases and J by 0 bases, and 11 bases separated the two germline ends. CDR3 size: 15 residues. This chain's CDR3 is CASQGVSSYNSPLHF. DNA of the CDR3: TGTGCCAGCCAAGGGGTCTCCTCCTATAATTCACCCCTCCACTTT.

The V call is TRBV6-1, the J call TRBJ1-3; D is ambiguous. This CDR3 region has 14 residues. Germline lookup yields CDR1 MNHNS and CDR2 SASEGT. V lost 8 bases and J 7 bases, leaving 18 bases between the germline ends. The CDR3 loop reads CASLQARVWNTIYF. In DNA, the CDR3 is TGTGCCAGCCTCCAAGCGAGGGTGTGGAACACCATATATTTT.

This clone came up a few times. The chain links TRBV4-2 to TRBJ1-1, with no clear D. The CDR3 is 15 residues long. Germline V CDR1 and CDR2: LGHNA, YNFKEQ. V was cut by 0 bases and J by 1 base, with 9 bases left in between. The CDR3 sequence: CASSQDLGTNTEAFF. In nucleotides, the CDR3 is TGTGCCAGCAGCCAAGATCTAGGAACGAACACTGAAGCTTTCTTT.

The chain joins TRBV4-3 to TRBJ2-7; 11 nucleotides agree with TRBD1. Germline assignment: CDR1 LGHNA and CDR2 YSLEER. This CDR3 contains 13 residues. Losses at the gene ends were 4 bases for V and 4 bases for J; bases not matched to a gene: 0. As DNA, the CDR3 is TGCGCCAGCAGCCGGGACAGGGGGTACGAGCAGTACTTC. This sequence encodes CASSRDRGYEQYF.